These 5 T cell receptor beta chains came from one sample sequenced in a study of shared clonotypes between healthy human individuals. TCRdb's table, derived via immunoSEQ multiplex PCR, lists solely in-frame clones and lacks some. The sample lists around 1.9 million clones; approximately 92% were seen once. Naive CD8 cells lacked CD45RO, underwent positive selection for CCR7 and left out terminally differentiated effector memory CD45RA+ cells. Sequencing was performed on naive CD8+ T cells from PBMCs. These receptors came from a man between 18 and 29 years old in good health. Some clones in this sample may be carry-over from other donors' samples.

As DNA, the CDR3 is TGTGCCAGCAGTTTCACTAGCGTAAGCACAGATACGCAGTATTTT. It codes for CASSFTSVSTDTQYF. J is TRBJ2-3 and V is TRBV27; 7 nucleotides agree with TRBD2. Germline assignment: CDR1 MNHEY and CDR2 SMNVEV (reference sequence). The junction had 3 bases not matched to a gene; V was cut back by 3 bases and J by 0 bases. The CDR3 is 15 amino acids.

The V gene is TRBV28, the J gene TRBJ1-5, with D unresolved. Trimming removed 3 bases from V and 2 bases from J, with 5 bases in between. Germline values: CDR1 MDHEN, CDR2 SYDVKM. The CDR3 extends over 13 amino acids. In DNA form, the CDR3 reads TGTGCCAGCAGTTTTGAGGGCAATCAGCCCCAGCATTTT. As protein: CASSFEGNQPQHF.

V is TRBV7-9 and J is TRBJ2-7; tentative D call: TRBD1 (6 bases). The V end lost 5 bases, the J end lost 9 bases, and 17 bases lay between the germline ends. CDR3 length: 13 amino acids. The germline gives CDR1 SEHNR, CDR2 FQNEAQ (reference sequence). The CDR3 DNA reads TGTGCCAGCAGCCCGTGGGACACCGAGGGGCAGTACTTC. It codes for CASSPWDTEGQYF.

The J gene is TRBJ1-2, the V gene TRBV13; tentative D call: TRBD1 (5 bases). V shed 4 bases and J shed 4 bases, with 10 bases lying between them. The germline V gene encodes CDR1 PRHDT and CDR2 FYEKMQ (reference sequence). This CDR3 is built from 13 residues. This CDR3 reads CASSSPGAYGYTF. CDR3 sequence (DNA): TGTGCCAGCAGCTCACCTGGGGCCTATGGCTACACCTTC.

This chain connects TRBV19 to TRBJ2-1; D uncertain. Germline V gene lookup returns CDR1 LNHDA and CDR2 SQIVND (reference sequence). V shed 6 bases and J shed 4 bases, with 16 bases lying between them. This CDR3 comprises 15 residues. In DNA, the CDR3 is TGTGCCAGTAGCCGCTCACCCGGACCTTACAATGAGCAGTTCTTC. This gives the protein CASSRSPGPYNEQFF.